This is a list of T cell receptor beta chains from one sample in a study of blood T cell repertoires in COVID-19. Profiled with immunoSEQ multiplex PCR; TCRdb holds only in-frame clones, not every one. Of 450,000 or so clones detected, around 90% appear once; the ten largest clones hold 0.55% to 0.75%. The sample comprised PBMCs or T cells enriched from blood (not recorded which). The receptor set was obtained from a young man who had recovered from COVID-19. Both conserved end residues are part of each CDR3. A D gene is named only where the DNA matches it firmly. Clone size, where shown, is once, few, many, or a class for clones that have expanded.

NA,few,TRBV5-5,TRBJ2-7,CASSLQGRNEQYF,TGTGCCAGCAGCTTGCAGGGCAGGAACGAGCAGTACTTC
NA,NA,TRBV5-1,TRBJ1-4,CASSFGGSINEKLFF,TGCGCCAGCAGCTTCGGAGGGTCTATTAATGAAAAACTGTTTTTT
NA,NA,TRBV7-3,TRBJ2-7,CASSSLRGGGSYEQYF,TGTGCCAGCAGCTCCCTAAGGGGAGGCGGATCCTACGAGCAGTACTTC
NA,once,TRBV7-8,TRBJ1-2,CASSLGSVNGYTF,TGTGCCAGCAGCTTAGGCTCAGTTAATGGCTACACCTTC
NA,once,TRBV10-3,TRBJ1-2,CAISESIQDYGYTF,TGTGCCATCAGTGAGTCCATACAGGACTATGGCTACACCTTC
TRBD2,few,TRBV6-5,TRBJ2-7,CATGRESYEQYF,TGTGCCACCGGGCGGGAGTCCTACGAGCAGTACTTC
NA,NA,TRBV7-9,TRBJ1-4,CASSSLSGSGEKLFF,TGTGCCAGCAGCTCCCTATCGGGGTCCGGTGAAAAACTGTTTTTT
NA,NA,TRBV12-5,TRBJ2-7,CASAQSGSYEQYF,TGTGCTAGTGCCCAATCCGGCTCCTACGAGCAGTACTTC
NA,NA,TRBV10-3,TRBJ1-1,CAISEGADTEAFF,TGTGCCATCAGTGAGGGGGCAGACACTGAAGCTTTCTTT
NA,NA,TRBV3-1/TRBV3-2,TRBJ2-2,CASSGPALANTGELFF,TGTGCCAGCAGCGGGCCCGCCCTGGCGAACACCGGGGAGCTGTTTTTT
NA,NA,TRBV7-8,TRBJ1-2,CASSLGEGISGYTF,TGTGCCAGCAGCTTAGGGGAGGGTATCAGTGGCTACACCTTC
TRBD2,NA,TRBV2,TRBJ2-1,CASSPTSGTYNEQFF,TGTGCCAGCAGTCCGACTAGCGGGACCTACAATGAGCAGTTCTTC
NA,NA,TRBV11-1,TRBJ2-2,CASSPALISTGELFF,TGTGCCAGCAGCCCGGCACTAATCAGCACCGGGGAGCTGTTTTTT
TRBD1,NA,TRBV10-1,TRBJ1-1,CASSEQGSGAFF,TGCGCCAGCAGTGAACAGGGGAGTGGAGCTTTCTTT
TRBD1,once,TRBV12-3/TRBV12-4,TRBJ1-1,CASSPQGITEAFF,TGTGCCAGCAGCCCACAGGGGATCACTGAAGCTTTCTTT
TRBD1,NA,TRBV5-1,TRBJ2-7,CASSFRQGVNEQYF,TGCGCCAGCAGCTTCCGACAGGGCGTCAACGAGCAGTACTTC
NA,NA,TRBV2,TRBJ1-5,CASSADQPQHF,TGTGCCAGCAGTGCCGATCAGCCCCAGCATTTT